Presented here are 27 T cell receptor beta chains from one specimen sequenced in a study of tumor-infiltrating lymphocytes in oesophageal squamous cell carcinoma. TCRdb ran MiXCR on the PCR reads and lists one entry per CDR3 protein. The repertoire holds about 11,000 distinct CDR3 sequences, with 52% as singletons. The sample taken for sequencing was esophageal tumor tissue. These receptors all stem from a female donor with esophageal squamous cell carcinoma.

The CDR3 here is CAWSVRQITQYF. In nucleotides, the CDR3 is TGTGCCTGGAGTGTACGACAGATAACGCAGTATTTT. This sequence joins TRBV30 and TRBJ1-4, with a weak D call TRBD1 (5 bases). Gene TRBJ2-3 matches the end of the DNA better, so the J call may be wrong. The CDR3 totals 12 residues. Germline CDR1 is GTSNPN and CDR2 is SVGIG (reference sequence).

The chain is built from TRBV6-1 and TRBJ2-5, with D maybe TRBD1 (6 bases). Germline V gene lookup returns CDR1 MNHNS and CDR2 SASEGT. V lost 3 bases to trimming and J lost 7 bases, with 18 bases between them. This CDR3 region has 15 residues. Here the CDR3 DNA reads TGTGCCAGCAGTGATCCAGGGGCCTCACGGCCGACCCAGTACTTC. Amino acids: CASSDPGASRPTQYF.

The chain carries TRBV7-6 and TRBJ2-1, with a possible D match to TRBD2 (5 bases). Matching the DNA end better, TRBJ2-7 makes the J call doubtful. CDR3 size: 13 residues. Germline V gives CDR1 SGHVS, CDR2 FNYEAQ. The CDR3 sequence is CASSLTTGYEQYF. CDR3 DNA: TGTGCCAGCAGCTTAACAACGGGGTACGAGCAGTACTTC.

This clonotype has at least ten counts. This chain links TRBV7-9 with TRBJ2-1; 9 nucleotides line up with TRBD2. The CDR3 loop spans 17 amino acids. Trimming removed 5 bases from V and 7 bases from J; junction bases left unmatched: 15. Germline V lookup: CDR1 SEHNR, CDR2 FQNEAQ (reference sequence). The CDR3 DNA reads TGTGCCAGCAGCCCAGCAGCTAGCGGGATCTTCTGGAATGAGCAGTTCTTC. It codes for CASSPAASGIFWNEQFF.

A remark on this clonotype: A much larger clone differs by one base, so this may be a read error. The conserved phenylalanine or tryptophan normally closing the CDR3 is absent here, so this likely arose from a read error. The rearrangement joins TRBV6-1 to TRBJ2-7; D is undetermined. CDR3 length: 15 amino acids. Germline values: CDR1 MNHNS, CDR2 SASEGT. The V gene lost 1 base and the J gene lost 7 bases, with 17 bases spanning the gap. The CDR3 bases are TGTGCCAGCAGTGAAGACTCCGGGCCCTACAATGAGCAGTACTTG. This encodes CASSEDSGPYNEQYL.

The CDR3 is CASSHVSSYNSPLHF. In nucleotides, the CDR3 is TGTGCCAGCAGTCACGTAAGCTCCTATAATTCACCCCTCCACTTT. This chain uses TRBV28 with TRBJ1-6; no clear D. The CDR3 sequence is 15 residues long. Trimming took 5 bases from V and 0 from J, leaving 8 bases between them. Germline V gene sequence: CDR1 MDHEN, CDR2 SYDVKM.

The J gene is TRBJ2-3, the V gene TRBV28, with TRBD2 matching 9 bases. Germline V CDR1 and CDR2: MDHEN, SYDVKM. Trimming cost V 7 bases and J 2 bases; bases outside gene matches: 7. The CDR3 spans 15 residues. Here the CDR3 DNA reads TGTGCCAGCACAAAAGGCGGGAGGGCCACAGATACGCAGTATTTT. It yields the protein CASTKGGRATDTQYF.

The table lists this clonotype with many counts. The chain combines TRBV5-1 with TRBJ2-3; D call uncertain. The CDR3 contains 14 residues. CDR1 is SGHRS and CDR2 is YFSETQ in the germline V gene. Trimming left V 1 base short and J 0 bases short, with 6 bases between. This chain's CDR3 is CASSLTDSTDTQYF. The CDR3 DNA reads as TGCGCCAGCAGCTTGACAGACAGCACAGATACGCAGTATTTT.

Points on this clonotype: The conserved final phenylalanine or tryptophan is absent from the CDR3, which likely points to a read error. No DNA is shown, since the ends of the CDR3 on it are uncertain; the CDR3 is the one TCRdb lists. The chain joins TRBV7-2 to TRBJ2-6; no DNA check was done on the table's D call, TRBD1. CDR1 is SGHTA and CDR2 is FQGNSA in the germline V gene. A total of 15 residues make up the CDR3, ends included. Here the CDR3 reads CASSLVPDSRWYFGA.

This clonotype was picked up a small number of times. Because the CDR3 is missing its conserved closing phenylalanine or tryptophan, this is likely a read error. The DNA is left out, because the CDR3 cannot be placed on it with certainty; the CDR3 is given as TCRdb lists it. J is TRBJ1-6 and V is TRBV7-6. Germline-derived CDR1 and CDR2 are SGHVS and FNYEAQ. The CDR3 region is 9 residues in length, termini included. This CDR3 reads CASSSIGGA.

The V call is TRBV6-8, the J call TRBJ2-5; the D gene is possibly TRBD1 (7 bases). The better agreement between TRBJ2-1 and the DNA end casts doubt on the J call. Germline loops: CDR1 MNHGY, CDR2 SAAAGT. CDR3 length equals 11 residues. CDR3: CAASGGNEQFF. The CDR3 nucleotides read TGTGCCGCGTCAGGGGGGAATGAGCAGTTCTTC.

Concerning this clonotype: Here the CDR3 omits its conserved ending phenylalanine or tryptophan, so a read error is the likely source. The DNA is left out, because the CDR3 cannot be placed on it with certainty; the CDR3 is given as TCRdb lists it. V and J are TRBV10-3 and TRBJ2-7. Looked up from germline, CDR1 is ENHRY and CDR2 is SYGVKD. Including both end residues, the CDR3 is 11 amino acids long. This CDR3 reads CAIKESGSCFS.

Remarks on this clonotype: The junction differs from germline at one of its ends, possibly a read error. The CDR3, as DNA: TGTGCCAGCAGCTTTCGGGCCAAGAGGGTATTCTTC. As protein: CASSFRAKRVFF. This chain links TRBV7-2 with TRBJ2-7; D may be TRBD2 (5 bases). The CDR3 has 12 residues. CDR1 and CDR2 (germline): SGHTA, FQGNSA.

This clonotype has only a few counts. This may come from a read error, since a much larger clone is one base off. V gene TRBV6-1 combines with J gene TRBJ2-3, with D possibly TRBD1 on 6 matching bases. With 5 bases removed from V and 14 bases from J, the gap between germline ends came to 23 bases. This CDR3 is 14 amino acids long. Germline V lookup: CDR1 MNHNS, CDR2 SASEGT. The CDR3 spells CASSLTRGSGELYF. Written as DNA, the CDR3 is TGTGCCAGCAGTCTTACGAGGGGGTCCGGGGAGCTGTATTTT.

The V and J genes are TRBV12-3 or TRBV12-4 and TRBJ1-1; perhaps TRBD1 as D (6 bases). With 5 bases removed from V and 3 bases from J, the gap between germline ends came to 13 bases. The length of the CDR3 is 14 residues. CDR3 bases: TGTGCCAGCAGTACAGGAGGGGGGTACACTGAAGCTTTCTTT. Translating gives CASSTGGGYTEAFF.

The chain joins TRBV7-6 to TRBJ2-7; 14 bases match TRBD2. The end of the DNA fits TRBJ2-1 better, so the J call may be wrong. Germline V CDR1 and CDR2: SGHVS, FNYEAQ. This CDR3 has 19 amino acids. CDR3 region: CASSFRTGTSGSSYNEQFF. The CDR3 bases are TGTGCCAGCAGCTTCCGGACCGGGACTAGCGGGAGCTCCTACAATGAGCAGTTCTTC.

The J gene is TRBJ2-7, the V gene TRBV5-1; the D gene is possibly TRBD2 (6 bases). The CDR3 is made up of 15 amino acids. The V end lost 7 bases, the J end lost 7 bases, and 24 bases lay between the germline ends. The germline V gene encodes CDR1 SGHRS and CDR2 YFSETQ. The CDR3 DNA reads TGCGCCAGCCAGAAGGAGGGCGCAACCTACAATGAGCAGTACTTC. Translated: CASQKEGATYNEQYF.

This clonotype was recorded at least ten times. This sequence may be a read error, since a much larger clone differs from it by one base. V usage is TRBV5-5 and J usage is TRBJ2-7; D uncertain. CDR1 is SGHKS and CDR2 is YYEKEE in the germline V gene (reference sequence). Trimming stripped 0 bases from V and 7 bases from J, with 11 bases between. CDR3 size: 13 residues. CDR3 amino acids: CASSLGHYNEQYF. The CDR3 DNA reads as TGTGCCAGCAGCTTGGGGCATTACAATGAGCAGTACTTC.

This clonotype was detected ten times or more. The V gene is TRBV19, the J gene TRBJ1-6; D not resolved. CDR3 length: 14 amino acids. Trimming removed 8 bases at V and 0 bases at J, with 8 bases between. Germline V gene data show CDR1 as LNHDA and CDR2 as SQIVND (reference sequence). The DNA for the CDR3 is TGTGCCAGTCGTTTTAGCTCCTATAATTCACCCCTCCACTTT. It yields the protein CASRFSSYNSPLHF.

This clonotype was picked up one time. The V and J genes are TRBV7-2 and TRBJ2-1; 9 bases agree with TRBD1. The germline gives CDR1 SGHTA, CDR2 FQGNSA. The CDR3 is 17 amino acids. V was clipped by 1 base and J by 2 bases; unmatched bases: 6. CDR3: CASSLGTGVGAYNEQFF. The CDR3, as DNA: TGTGCCAGCAGCTTAGGGACAGGGGTCGGGGCCTACAATGAGCAGTTCTTC.

This sequence joins TRBV28 and TRBJ2-7; no clear D gene. Trimming took off 7 bases at V and 7 bases at J, with 11 bases between the two ends. The CDR3 extends over 11 amino acids. The V gene's germline CDR1 is MDHEN and CDR2 SYDVKM. The CDR3 region has the DNA TGTGCCAGCACTGGGTTCCATGAGCAGTACTTC. The encoded protein is CASTGFHEQYF. The full variable domain, in which reference TRBV28 and TRBJ2-7 provide the parts outside the CDR3, is DVKVTQSSRYLVKRTGEKVFLECVQDMDHENMFWYRQDPGLGLRLIYFSYDVKMKEKGDIPEGYSVSREKKERFSLILESASTNQTSMYLCASTGFHEQYFGPGTRLTVT.

This clonotype was recorded a few times. V usage is TRBV7-3 and J usage is TRBJ2-5; D is unresolved. The DNA end is a closer match to TRBJ2-1, so the J assignment may be wrong. This CDR3 is built from 13 residues. From germline, CDR1 is SGHTA and CDR2 FQGTGA. This chain's CDR3 is CASSLAPWEEQFF. CDR3 nucleotide sequence: TGTGCCAGCAGCTTGGCCCCCTGGGAAGAGCAGTTCTTC.

The chain links TRBV12-3 or TRBV12-4 to TRBJ1-1, with D unresolved. Trimming removed 4 bases at V and 1 base at J, with 4 bases between. The CDR3 covers 12 residues. The CDR3 nucleotides are TGTGCCAGCAGTTGGGGGAACACTGAAGCTTTCTTT. Amino acids: CASSWGNTEAFF.

This sequence joins TRBV7-6 and TRBJ2-5; 7 bases match TRBD2. The J call may be incorrect, as the DNA end agrees better with TRBJ2-1. CDR1 SGHVS and CDR2 FNYEAQ come from the germline V gene. CDR3 length equals 14 residues. The CDR3 loop reads CASSSRLAGNEQFF. The CDR3 DNA is TGTGCCAGCAGCTCGCGACTAGCCGGCAATGAGCAGTTCTTC.

This clonotype turned up a few times. Possible read error: a much larger clone is one base away. This chain joins TRBV18 and TRBJ2-4; 13 nucleotides align to TRBD2. The V gene end was trimmed by 3 bases and the J gene end by 13 bases; junction bases not matched to a gene: 6. The length of the CDR3 is 14 residues. Germline assignment: CDR1 KGHSH and CDR2 LQKENI. DNA for the CDR3: TGTGCCAGCTCACCGACTAGCGGGAGGAATGAGCAGTACTTC. Translation: CASSPTSGRNEQYF. Supplemented by reference TRBV18 and TRBJ2-4, the full variable domain reads NAGVMQNPRHLVRRRGQEARLRCSPMKGHSHVYWYRQLPEEGLKFMVYLQKENIIDESGMPKERFSAEFPKEGPSILRIQQVVRGDSAAYFCASSPTSGRNEQYFGAGTRLSVL.

This clonotype was detected once. The gene calls are TRBV12-3 or TRBV12-4 and TRBJ2-1, with D possibly TRBD2 on 6 matching bases. V was trimmed by 8 bases and J by 2 bases, leaving 16 bases between them. The CDR3 sequence is 15 residues long. Written as DNA, the CDR3 is TGTGCCAGCGGTGCGATGGCGGGACCCTACAATGAGCAGTTCTTC. This gives the protein CASGAMAGPYNEQFF.

This clonotype was seen ten or more times. The chain combines TRBV28 with TRBJ2-7, with 8 bases matching TRBD1. CDR3 length: 15 residues. Germline-derived CDR1 and CDR2 are MDHEN and SYDVKM. J was trimmed by 5 bases and V by 4 bases; bases with no gene match: 10. In DNA form, the CDR3 reads TGTGCCAGCAGTTCCCCAGGGGGCGTCTACAACGAGCAGTACTTC. It encodes CASSSPGGVYNEQYF.